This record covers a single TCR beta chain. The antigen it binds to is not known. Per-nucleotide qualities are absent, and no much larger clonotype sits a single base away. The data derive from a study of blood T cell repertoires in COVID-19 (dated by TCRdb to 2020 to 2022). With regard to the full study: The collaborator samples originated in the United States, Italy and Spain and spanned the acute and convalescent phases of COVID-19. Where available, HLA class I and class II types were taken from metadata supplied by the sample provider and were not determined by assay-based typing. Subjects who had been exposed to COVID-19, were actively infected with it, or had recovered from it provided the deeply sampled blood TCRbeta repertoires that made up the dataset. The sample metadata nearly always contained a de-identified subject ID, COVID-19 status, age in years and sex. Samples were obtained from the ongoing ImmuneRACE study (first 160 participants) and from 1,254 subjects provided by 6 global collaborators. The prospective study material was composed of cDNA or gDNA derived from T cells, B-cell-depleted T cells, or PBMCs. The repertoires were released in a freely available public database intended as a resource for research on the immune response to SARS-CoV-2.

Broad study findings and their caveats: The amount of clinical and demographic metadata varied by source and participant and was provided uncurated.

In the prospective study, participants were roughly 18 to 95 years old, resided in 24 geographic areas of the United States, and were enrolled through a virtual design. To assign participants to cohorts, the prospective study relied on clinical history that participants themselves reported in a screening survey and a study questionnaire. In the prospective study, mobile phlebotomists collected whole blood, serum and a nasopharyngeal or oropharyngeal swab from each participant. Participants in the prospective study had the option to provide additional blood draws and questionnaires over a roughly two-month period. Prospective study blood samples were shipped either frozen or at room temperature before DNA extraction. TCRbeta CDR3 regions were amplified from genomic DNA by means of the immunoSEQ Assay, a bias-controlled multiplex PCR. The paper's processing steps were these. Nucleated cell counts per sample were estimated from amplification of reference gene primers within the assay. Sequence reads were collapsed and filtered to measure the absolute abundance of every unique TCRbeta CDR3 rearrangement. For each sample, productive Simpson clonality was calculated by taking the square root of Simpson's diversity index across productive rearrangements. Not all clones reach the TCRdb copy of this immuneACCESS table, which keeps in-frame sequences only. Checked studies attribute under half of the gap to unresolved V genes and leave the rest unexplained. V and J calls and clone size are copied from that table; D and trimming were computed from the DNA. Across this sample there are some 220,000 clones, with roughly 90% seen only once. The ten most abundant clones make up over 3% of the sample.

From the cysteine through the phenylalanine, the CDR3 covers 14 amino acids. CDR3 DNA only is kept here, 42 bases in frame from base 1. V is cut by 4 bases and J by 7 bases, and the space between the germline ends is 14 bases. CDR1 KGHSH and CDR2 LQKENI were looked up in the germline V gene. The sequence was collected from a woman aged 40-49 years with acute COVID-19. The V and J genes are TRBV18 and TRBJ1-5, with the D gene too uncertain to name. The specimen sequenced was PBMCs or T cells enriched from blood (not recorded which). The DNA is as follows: TGTGCCAGCTCACTGGAGGGAAGCGTCCAGCCCCAGCATTTT. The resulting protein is CASSLEGSVQPQHF.